This TCR beta chain was sequenced in a study of CD8 T cells in Susac syndrome. TEMRA cells were enriched by FACS, while CD8+ and CD4+ T cells were obtained through a negative isolation that was performed magnetically. With random hexamers, roughly 0.5 to 1 ug RNA was reverse transcribed. Amplification of TCR beta CDR3 was carried out by immunoSEQ multiplex PCR, which covered 54 Vbeta and 13 Jbeta segments. MiXCR, run by TCRdb on the immunoSEQ multiplex PCR reads, gives a single entry per CDR3 protein. The data contain 140,000 to 150,000 distinct CDR3 sequences, about 95% of them singletons. This receptor was taken from a human donor with multiple sclerosis. Sequencing was done on a sample of CD4+ T cells from PBMCs.

The CDR3 loop reads CASSSGVADTQYF. For the CDR3, the DNA is TGTGCCAGCAGCTCTGGGGTCGCAGATACGCAGTATTTT. This chain links TRBV11-1 with TRBJ2-3; D gene unclear. Germline CDR1 SGHAT, CDR2 FQDESV (reference sequence). V gave up 4 bases and J gave up 4 bases, with 9 bases separating them. The CDR3 has 13 amino acids.